A selection of T cell receptor beta chains follows, all from one sample in a study of T cell responses to AZD1222 COVID-19 vaccine. Sequenced by immunoSEQ multiplex PCR; TCRdb stores in-frame clones only, minus some. The table lists tens of thousands of clones, approximately 80% of them singletons, with over 10% in the top ten. Specimen: peripheral blood, collected on day 0 of AZD1222 vaccination. The origin of the receptors is an adult in good health. The CDR3 runs from the conserved cysteine through the conserved F or W.

CDR3 protein: CAWSVGLAVYTGELFF; J gene: TRBJ2-2; V gene: TRBV30
CDR3 protein: CASSSNRGLSTDTQYF; J gene: TRBJ2-3; V gene: TRBV7-2
CDR3 protein: CASSQGGYSPLHF; J gene: TRBJ1-6; V gene: TRBV19
CDR3 protein: CASSLGRGGTDTQYF; J gene: TRBJ2-3; V gene: TRBV5-1
CDR3 protein: CASSVYEGRYGYTF; J gene: TRBJ1-2; V gene: TRBV9
CDR3 protein: CASSALSGGAETQYF; J gene: TRBJ2-5; V gene: TRBV9
CDR3 protein: CAISESLREAFF; J gene: TRBJ1-1; V gene: TRBV10-3
CDR3 protein: CASSQSLNYGYTF; J gene: TRBJ1-2; V gene: TRBV5-1
CDR3 protein: CASGLGFDRNNQPQHF; J gene: TRBJ1-5; V gene: TRBV12-5
CDR3 protein: CAWSVPTDTQYF; J gene: TRBJ2-3; V gene: TRBV30
CDR3 protein: CASSRNQGPGYGYTF; J gene: TRBJ1-2; V gene: TRBV3-1/TRBV3-2
CDR3 protein: CASGKGGPYEQYF; J gene: TRBJ2-7; V gene: TRBV6-5
CDR3 protein: CASSVESMNTEAFF; J gene: TRBJ1-1; V gene: TRBV9
CDR3 protein: CASSFGAGSYNSPLHF; J gene: TRBJ1-6; V gene: TRBV5-1
CDR3 protein: CASRPTGPSYEQYF; J gene: TRBJ2-7; V gene: TRBV27
CDR3 protein: CASTPRLAGDEQFF; J gene: TRBJ2-1; V gene: TRBV5-6
CDR3 protein: CASGRAPQETQYF; J gene: TRBJ2-5; V gene: TRBV2
CDR3 protein: CASSLSGPSGNIQYF; J gene: TRBJ2-4; V gene: TRBV7-2
CDR3 protein: CASSPLQQGAAGNTIYF; J gene: TRBJ1-3; V gene: TRBV18
CDR3 protein: CASSVDPEYNSPLHF; J gene: TRBJ1-6; V gene: TRBV9
CDR3 protein: CASSLGQGGAGNTIYF; J gene: TRBJ1-3; V gene: TRBV28
CDR3 protein: CASSSYRAGSYNEQFF; J gene: TRBJ2-1; V gene: TRBV7-8
CDR3 protein: CASSYSGEFYNEQFF; J gene: TRBJ2-1; V gene: TRBV9
CDR3 protein: CATQPGADGYTF; J gene: TRBJ1-2; V gene: TRBV19
CDR3 protein: CASSFGLAGGQNIQYF; J gene: TRBJ2-4; V gene: TRBV5-1
CDR3 protein: CASSQVGPTGELFF; J gene: TRBJ2-2; V gene: TRBV3-1/TRBV3-2
CDR3 protein: CASSLAGQPQRGEKLFF; J gene: TRBJ1-4; V gene: TRBV7-9
CDR3 protein: CASSDLDTQYF; J gene: TRBJ2-3; V gene: TRBV2
CDR3 protein: CASSPTGQGVEKLFF; J gene: TRBJ1-4; V gene: TRBV18
CDR3 protein: CASSLASGETYEQYF; J gene: TRBJ2-7; V gene: TRBV11-2
CDR3 protein: CASSLAEEADTQYF; J gene: TRBJ2-3; V gene: TRBV11-3
CDR3 protein: CASSFFSGELFF; J gene: TRBJ2-2; V gene: TRBV7-3
CDR3 protein: CASSQDLRGGNQPQHF; J gene: TRBJ1-5; V gene: TRBV4-3
CDR3 protein: CASRTTGGSPLHF; J gene: TRBJ1-6; V gene: TRBV3-1/TRBV3-2
CDR3 protein: CAWSAWDTEAFF; J gene: TRBJ1-1; V gene: TRBV30
CDR3 protein: CASSLGQDFPEYF; J gene: TRBJ2-5; V gene: TRBV7-2
CDR3 protein: CASSSKEDLAGAIYNEQFF; J gene: TRBJ2-1; V gene: TRBV9
CDR3 protein: CASSQGVFSTNEKLFF; J gene: TRBJ1-4; V gene: TRBV4-1
CDR3 protein: CASSQGGGARQHF; J gene: TRBJ1-5; V gene: TRBV14
CDR3 protein: CASSPRLAGGLSLEQYF; J gene: TRBJ2-7; V gene: TRBV3-1/TRBV3-2
CDR3 protein: CASSPDREAYNEQFF; J gene: TRBJ2-1; V gene: TRBV4-3
CDR3 protein: CASSVQGAPSNYGYTF; J gene: TRBJ1-2; V gene: TRBV3-1/TRBV3-2
CDR3 protein: CASSEHLNSPLHF; J gene: TRBJ1-6; V gene: TRBV6-1
CDR3 protein: CASNRGDTDTQYF; J gene: TRBJ2-3; V gene: TRBV12-5
CDR3 protein: CASSLVRGLGEKLFF; J gene: TRBJ1-4; V gene: TRBV11-2
CDR3 protein: CASLTGNGYEQYF; J gene: TRBJ2-7; V gene: TRBV28
CDR3 protein: CASEAGSYNSPLHF; J gene: TRBJ1-6; V gene: TRBV28
CDR3 protein: CAWRGTTELQETQYF; J gene: TRBJ2-5; V gene: TRBV30
CDR3 protein: CASSASGYGYTF; J gene: TRBJ1-2; V gene: TRBV28
CDR3 protein: CASKRGSWDTQYF; J gene: TRBJ2-3; V gene: TRBV11-2
CDR3 protein: CASSDLGLAGLWQFF; J gene: TRBJ2-1; V gene: TRBV6-1